Below, one T cell receptor beta chain is given with its context. Its cognate antigen has yet to be identified. Within one base of it there is no much larger clone, and no base qualities were kept. Libraries were prepared through the immunoSEQ multiplex PCR assay. A mixture of 60 forward primers for TCR Vbeta segments and 13 reverse primers for TCR Jbeta segments was used in the multiplex PCR. A multiplex PCR assay on genomic DNA amplified the CDR3 region of rearranged TCR beta genes. The Illumina HiSeq System was used to sequence the amplified TCR beta libraries as 87-base-pair reads. Under the source paper's analysis protocol: A later analysis counted about 76 million unique TCR beta chains across the 550 to 700 repertoires, and roughly 11 million of these chains were shared by at least two donors. A nearest-neighbor algorithm error-corrected the raw reads and collapsed the reads into unique sequences, merging closely related sequences to remove PCR and sequencing errors. Alignment of CDR3 sequences to IMGT reference sequences was used to assign V, D and J gene segments. Each retained sequence needed at least a six-nucleotide match to both a V gene segment and a J gene segment. A rearrangement was called productive if the CDR3 had no stop codons and remained in frame with V and J, and every other rearrangement was called non-productive. Following IMGT convention, CDR3 was defined as the stretch from the second conserved V-encoded cysteine to the conserved J-encoded phenylalanine. The earlier analysis of 587 of the donors excluded sequences that lacked an unambiguous match to a single V gene segment. An earlier analysis of roughly 590 of the donors called V segments functional above 56.7% productive rearrangements and segregating when the between-donor standard deviation exceeded 5%. A statistical classification framework was built for diagnosing cytomegalovirus status from the catalog of TCR beta chain sequences. In a later analysis, TCR nucleotide sequences were compared against IMGT/GENE-DB human TR gene sequences so that V and J genes could be assigned. In a later analysis, CDR3 sequences and most-parsimonious VDJ recombination scenarios were assigned using the TCRdist pipeline. In a later analysis, each TCR beta chain was defined by its CDR3 amino acid sequence together with its V-gene family, and reads lacking a unique V-gene family were excluded. To address suspected cross-contamination and a sequencing artifact, a later analysis removed a few hundred highly shared, low-generation-probability nucleotide sequences. For each public chain, a later analysis derived a clonal expansion index from normalized ranks of inferred template counts within each repertoire. Generation probabilities in a later analysis came from a VDJ recombination model fitted to out-of-frame rearrangements, and those results were checked against IGoR. Hypergeometric tests were used in a later analysis to score TCR-TCR, TCR-HLA and TCR-CMV co-occurrence, with a repertoire-size bias correction applied to the TCR pairs. False discovery rates were estimated in a later analysis by permuting HLA or CMV assignments 20 times. A later analysis grouped co-occurring TCRs with DBSCAN, adding TCRdist sequence similarity when clustering within HLA-allele-positive subsets. For co-occurrence clustering, repertoires with fewer than 30,000 or more than 120,000 public chains were excluded, along with roughly 5 repertoires with anomalous nucleotide sharing. The clones in this table, taken by TCRdb from immuneACCESS, are in-frame only. Not every clone is retained; where verified, under half of the shortfall comes from an unresolved V gene, and the cause of the rest is unknown. V and J calls and clone size come straight from that table; D and trimming were deduced from the DNA. Within this sample are about 93,000 clones, with 82% of them counted one time only. The ten largest account for approximately 3.8% of the sample.

From the cysteine up to the phenylalanine, the CDR3 has a length of 17 residues. Only the CDR3 portion is preserved as DNA: 51 bases, with reading frame beginning at the first base. CDR1 and CDR2 are read off the germline V gene as SGDLS and YYNGEE. Trimming takes 4 bases off V and 2 bases off J; junction bases not matched to a gene: 15. The data derive from a study of cytomegalovirus exposure and HLA in healthy donors (dated by TCRdb to about 2017). Background on the whole study: An earlier analysis of approximately 640 of the donors reported about 290 Gb of sequence data and around 110 million unique TCR beta sequences from roughly 200 million T cells. Among several hundred genotyped donors of the cohort, an average of approximately 200,000 unique TCR beta nucleotide sequences was sequenced per donor, of which about 18% were non-productive. A later genetic analysis used genome-wide SNP genotypes for about three fifths of the 666 donors, treating that subset as a discovery cohort. Rather than drawing on any new phenotypic data, the later analysis identified candidate immune exposures from TCR beta sequences and the way those sequences occurred across donors. Roughly five DR-DQ haplotypes were handled as single units for association and clustering, since linkage in the cohort was strong. Of the roughly 400 genotyped donors, 65% to 90% fell in the genetic ancestry cluster associated with self-reported Caucasian donors. Class I and class II HLA loci were covered by the typing at four-digit resolution. Using immunosequencing, the study profiled T cell repertoires from about 650 subjects and related those repertoires to cytomegalovirus serostatus. About 320 gigabases of sequencing data and 70 million to 100 million unique TCR sequences were included in an early release covering under 650 HLA-typed donors. To study patterns of TCR occurrence, a later analysis re-analyzed previously published TCR beta repertoires from 666 donors and added high-resolution HLA genotyping. An earlier analysis of approximately 580 of the donors used high-throughput TCR beta sequencing to judge whether each TCR beta V gene segment behaved as functional or pseudogenic. Alongside the repertoire data, information on donor age, sex, ethnicity and CMV serostatus was compiled. The number of typed donors differed by locus: 629-630 for A, B, C, DRB1 and DQB1; approximately 520 for DQA1; 606 for DPA1; and 400 to 480 for DPB1. The study combined high-throughput TCR immunosequencing, statistical association of individual TCRs with disease status, and machine learning to predict cytomegalovirus infection status. Along with the approximately 620-subject first cohort, a separate validation cohort of more than 90 different subjects was used. Every repertoire in the discovery cohort had been generated on one and the same sequencing platform. The study aimed to test whether cataloging public T cell receptors could reveal signatures of past pathogen exposure.

The cohort consisted of 600 to 750 healthy bone marrow donors. All cohort members were sampled while nominally healthy, although unrecorded immune exposures were likely present. The donor was CMV seronegative and was included in the group of 352 seronegative cohort members. Every donor gave a peripheral blood sample, and the peripheral blood mononuclear cells from that sample were used for TCR beta sequencing. The Qiagen DNeasy Blood Extraction Kit was used to extract genomic DNA from the blood cell samples. The full study reports these points: Presence/absence analyses assumed roughly uniform sequencing depth across donors, an assumption that may not hold. When HLA alleles, especially DR and DQ, strongly co-occurred, attributing TCR associations to individual alleles was difficult. According to the authors, the approach could potentially be generalized to other disease states and immunological phenotypes. The classifier was reported to diagnose cytomegalovirus status with high specificity and sensitivity in both the original cohort and the validation cohort. In an earlier analysis of 587 of the donors, most TCR beta V segments appeared in productive rearrangements about 87% or about 30% of the time, broadly matching IMGT annotations. V-gene and J-gene trimming of TCR beta chains was associated with a missense DCLRE1C variant in a later genetic analysis, and the association was replicated in an independent cohort. A later analysis associated approximately 17,000 TCR beta sequences with specific HLA alleles at a false discovery rate of 0.05. The study listed 150 to 200 TCR beta chains as associated with cytomegalovirus. HLA typing was unavailable for some donors at each locus, so association tests used only the typed subset. Most TCR sequences were observed very rarely across donors, whereas some public TCRs were present in many individuals. Compared with the 666-donor mean, donors in an Asian-associated ancestry cluster had fewer N-insertions in productive TCRs, according to a later genetic analysis. A later analysis found that most CMV-associated TCR beta chains appeared HLA-restricted, with HLA associations seemingly driven largely by CMV exposure. Linkage disequilibrium might explain the correlated functional status among segregating V segments, but an unknown experimental factor could not be ruled out. In a later analysis, several top co-occurrence clusters were reported to appear linked to parvovirus B19, influenza, CMV and Epstein-Barr virus. Because counts were too low, some 16 rarely observed V segments, including chromosome 9 orphons, were excluded from the earlier analysis of 587 of the donors. In a later analysis, the rate of TCR association differed among HLA loci, with DRB1 alleles having the most associated TCRs and HLA-C alleles having the fewest. In this cohort, only TCR beta chains were sequenced, and detectable features were limited by the absence of alpha or paired-chain data. A further reported finding was that TCR beta sequences accurately predicted the HLA-A and HLA-B alleles for most subjects in the first cohort. Compared with equally common non-associated chains, HLA-associated TCR beta chains in a later analysis were more clonally expanded and had lower generation probabilities. Three of the identified cytomegalovirus-associated TCR beta chains were confirmed in vitro to be specific for cytomegalovirus antigens. A cluster of highly shared sequence variants was judged likely to represent a technical artifact of the sequencing pipeline. Some IMGT-functional V segments, including TRBV6-2 and TRBV6-3, could not be told apart with the 87-base-pair reads, so those segments were excluded. For the cohort, immune exposure information was limited to CMV serostatus.

The sequenced sample consisted of PBMCs. The receptor's source is a man aged 50 to 59 in good health and CMV-seronegative. The chain is made from TRBV9 and TRBJ2-7; 7 bases in the middle match TRBD2. The DNA sequence reads TGTGCCAGCAGCCCCCACCCAAGCGGGAAGTTAACCTACGAGCAGTACTTC. The translation is CASSPHPSGKLTYEQYF.